One and the same sample provided the 2 T cell receptor beta chains below, sequenced in a study of T cell changes during pregnancy in multiple sclerosis (dated by TCRdb to about 2019). Library generation was performed with the immunoSEQ multiplex PCR assay. What TCRdb holds here is the immuneACCESS table cut down to in-frame rearrangements. Part of the clones is not present; checked against another copy, under half of the missing clones reflect an unresolved V gene, and the others are unexplained. The sample table contains about 70,000 clones; only one count was recorded for approximately 94% of them. The ten largest clones take up roughly 2.1% of the sample. The input for sequencing was peripheral blood, taken in the second trimester of pregnancy. Receptors were obtained from a female donor in good health, enrolled as a control in a pregnancy study.

The chain carries TRBV2 and TRBJ2-3; 8 bases agree with TRBD2. Germline V gene lookup returns CDR1 SNHLY and CDR2 FYNNEI. The J segment lost 2 bases and the V segment lost 4 bases, leaving 5 bases of the junction unmatched. The CDR3 has 15 amino acids. The CDR3 reads CASSGRRGDTDTQYF. Here the CDR3 DNA reads TGTGCCAGCAGTGGACGGCGGGGGGACACAGATACGCAGTATTTT.

The genes are TRBV20-1 and TRBJ1-2, with a weak D call TRBD1 (5 bases). V was pared by 3 bases and J by 4 bases, with 6 bases between. Germline CDR1 reads DFQATT; CDR2 reads SNEGSKA (reference sequence). The CDR3 extends over 11 amino acids. CDR3 in DNA: TGCAGTGCTAGCGACAGCTATGGCTACACCTTC. This translates into CSASDSYGYTF.